This T cell receptor beta chain emerged from a study of blood T cell repertoires in COVID-19. Overall study context: Sites across the United States, Italy and Spain contributed samples from acute and convalescent COVID-19. PBMCs, B-cell-depleted T cells, or T cells were the source of the cDNA or gDNA that made up the material.

The trim removed 8 bases at V and 0 bases at J, leaving 6 bases unmatched. The germline CDR1 and CDR2 sequences are LNHDA and SQIVND (reference sequence). This CDR3 region has 14 residues. The method was immunoSEQ multiplex PCR; TCRdb's version includes in-frame clones alone and lacks a portion of them. The table lists about 150,000 clones, around 82% of them singletons. Sequencing was performed on peripheral blood. The clonotype originates from a man aged 55 to 70 with COVID-19, enrolled during active disease. The rearrangement links TRBV19 to TRBJ1-2; 7 nucleotides line up with TRBD1. The DNA for the CDR3 is TGTGCCAGTTGGGACAGTTCTTCTAACTATGGCTACACCTTC. Translated, it gives CASWDSSSNYGYTF.